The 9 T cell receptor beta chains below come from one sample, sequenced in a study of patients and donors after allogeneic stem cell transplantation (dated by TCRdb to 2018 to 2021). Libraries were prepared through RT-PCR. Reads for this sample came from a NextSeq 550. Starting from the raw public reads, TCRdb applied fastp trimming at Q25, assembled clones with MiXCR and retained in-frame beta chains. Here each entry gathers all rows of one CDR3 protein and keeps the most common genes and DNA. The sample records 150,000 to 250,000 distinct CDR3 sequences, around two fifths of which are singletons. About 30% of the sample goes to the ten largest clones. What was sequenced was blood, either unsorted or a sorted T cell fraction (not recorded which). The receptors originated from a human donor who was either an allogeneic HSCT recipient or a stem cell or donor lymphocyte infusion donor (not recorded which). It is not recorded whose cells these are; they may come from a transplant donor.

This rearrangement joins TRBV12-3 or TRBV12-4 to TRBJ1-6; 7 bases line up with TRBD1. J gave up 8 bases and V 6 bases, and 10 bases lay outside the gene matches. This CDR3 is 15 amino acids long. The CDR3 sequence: CASRYRGSSDSPLHF. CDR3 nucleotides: TGTGCCAGCAGATACAGGGGTTCGTCGGATTCACCCCTCCACTTT.

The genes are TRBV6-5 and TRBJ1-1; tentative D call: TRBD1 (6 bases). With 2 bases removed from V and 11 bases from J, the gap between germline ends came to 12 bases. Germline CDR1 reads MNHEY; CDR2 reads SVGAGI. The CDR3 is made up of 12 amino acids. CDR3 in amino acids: CASSYGGGEAFF. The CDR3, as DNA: TGTGCCAGCAGTTACGGGGGCGGTGAGGCTTTCTTT.

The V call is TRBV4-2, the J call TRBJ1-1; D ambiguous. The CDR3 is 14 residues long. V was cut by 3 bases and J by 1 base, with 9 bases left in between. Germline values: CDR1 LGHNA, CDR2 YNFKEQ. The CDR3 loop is CASSHRTANTEAFF. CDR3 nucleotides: TGTGCCAGCAGCCATCGGACGGCGAACACTGAAGCTTTCTTT.

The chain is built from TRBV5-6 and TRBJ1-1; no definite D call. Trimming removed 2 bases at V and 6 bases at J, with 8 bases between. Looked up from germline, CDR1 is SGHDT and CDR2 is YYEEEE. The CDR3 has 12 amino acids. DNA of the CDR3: TGTGCCAGCAGCTTCGGGGAGGCTGAAGCTTTCTTT. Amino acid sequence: CASSFGEAEAFF.

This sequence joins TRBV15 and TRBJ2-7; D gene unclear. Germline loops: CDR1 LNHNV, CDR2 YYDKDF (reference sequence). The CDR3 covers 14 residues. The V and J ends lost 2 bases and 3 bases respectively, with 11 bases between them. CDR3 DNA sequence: TGTGCCACCAGCAGAAGGAACGCCTACTACGAGCAGTACTTC. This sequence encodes CATSRRNAYYEQYF.

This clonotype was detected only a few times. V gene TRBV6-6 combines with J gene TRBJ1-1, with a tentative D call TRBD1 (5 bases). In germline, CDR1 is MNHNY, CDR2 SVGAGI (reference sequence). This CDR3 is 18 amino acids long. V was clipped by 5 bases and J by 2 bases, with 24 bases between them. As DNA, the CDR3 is TGTGCCAGCAGTCCCCGCAGGGTAGAGTTGCGGACAAACACTGAAGCTTTCTTT. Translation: CASSPRRVELRTNTEAFF.

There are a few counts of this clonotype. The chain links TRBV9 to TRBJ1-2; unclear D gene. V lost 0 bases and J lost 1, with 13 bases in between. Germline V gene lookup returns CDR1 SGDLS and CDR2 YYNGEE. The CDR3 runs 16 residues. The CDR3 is CASSVEDGSLNYGYTF. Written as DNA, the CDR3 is TGTGCCAGCAGCGTAGAGGACGGGTCCCTTAACTATGGCTACACCTTC.

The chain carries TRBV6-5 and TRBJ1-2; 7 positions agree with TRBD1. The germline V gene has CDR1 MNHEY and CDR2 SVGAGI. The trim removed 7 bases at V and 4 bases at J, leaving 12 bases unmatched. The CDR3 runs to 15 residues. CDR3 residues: CASTRAGQTFYGYTF. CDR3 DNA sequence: TGTGCCAGCACCCGGGCGGGACAGACCTTCTATGGCTACACCTTC.

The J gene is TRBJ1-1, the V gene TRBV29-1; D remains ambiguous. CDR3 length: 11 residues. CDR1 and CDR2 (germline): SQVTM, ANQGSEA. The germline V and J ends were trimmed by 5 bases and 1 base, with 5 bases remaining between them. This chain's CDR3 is CSVCENTEAFF. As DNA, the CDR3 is TGCAGCGTTTGTGAGAACACTGAAGCTTTCTTT.